These 10 T cell receptor beta chains were all obtained from the same sample, sequenced in a study of cytomegalovirus exposure and HLA in healthy donors. Use of 60 Vbeta and 13 Jbeta primers characterized the PCR. Using immunoSEQ multiplex PCR, the repertoire was profiled, and TCRdb retains in-frame clones only, with some absent. The sample holds roughly 140,000 clones; about a tenth are singletons and the top ten take roughly 1.9%. What was sequenced was PBMCs. All receptors derive from a male donor in good health and CMV-seronegative.

V is TRBV5-1 and J is TRBJ1-4; D might be TRBD1 (5 bases). Trimming removed 3 bases at V and 5 bases at J, with 11 bases between. Germline-derived CDR1 and CDR2 are SGHRS and YFSETQ. The CDR3 runs to 14 residues. The CDR3 loop reads CASSYQGQNEKLFF. CDR3 DNA: TGCGCCAGCAGCTACCAGGGTCAGAATGAAAAACTGTTTTTT. Variable domain in full (rest from reference TRBV5-1 and TRBJ1-4): KAGVTQTPRYLIKTRGQQVTLSCSPISGHRSVSWYQQTPGQGLQFLFEYFSETQRNKGNFPGRFSGRQFSNSRSEMNVSTLELGDSALYLCASSYQGQNEKLFFGSGTQLSVL.

The gene calls are TRBV28 and TRBJ2-7, with D tentatively TRBD1 (8 bases). V lost 4 bases, J lost 9 bases, and 22 bases lay in between. The CDR3 length is 15 residues. The germline V gene has CDR1 MDHEN and CDR2 SYDVKM. The CDR3 sequence is CASSSPTGEGLPQYF. The CDR3 DNA sequence: TGTGCCAGCAGTTCCCCGACAGGGGAGGGGTTGCCGCAGTACTTC.

The chain carries TRBV5-1 and TRBJ2-5; possibly TRBD1 for D (5 bases). This CDR3 is built from 14 residues. Germline CDR1 SGHRS, CDR2 YFSETQ. V was clipped by 1 base and J by 2 bases, with 9 bases between them. In nucleotides, the CDR3 is TGCGCCAGCAGCTTGATACAGGTACAAGAGACCCAGTACTTC. Amino acid sequence: CASSLIQVQETQYF.

This clone was seen a handful of times. The genes are TRBV25-1 and TRBJ1-2; 8 bases line up with TRBD1. The CDR3 runs 14 residues. With 3 bases clipped from V and 6 bases from J, the junction kept 6 bases outside the gene matches. The germline V gene has CDR1 MGHDK and CDR2 SYGVNS. CDR3 loop: CASSERQGWDGYTF. In DNA form, the CDR3 reads TGTGCCAGCAGTGAGCGACAGGGGTGGGATGGCTACACCTTC.

The chain carries TRBV18 and TRBJ2-7; 10 positions match TRBD1. There are 16 residues in the CDR3. Trimming at V came to 4 bases and at J to 2 bases, leaving 8 bases not matched to a gene. Germline loops: CDR1 KGHSH, CDR2 LQKENI. CDR3 sequence: CASSRGRDRGAYEQYF. CDR3 bases: TGTGCCAGCTCACGGGGTAGGGACAGGGGAGCCTACGAGCAGTACTTC.

This chain connects TRBV4-1 to TRBJ2-7, with 9 bases aligning to TRBD1. CDR1 and CDR2 from the germline V gene are MGHRA and YSYEKL. This CDR3 spans 14 amino acids. The ends lost 4 bases at V and 7 bases at J; junction bases unmatched: 8. Here the CDR3 reads CASSPGQGNGEQYF. The CDR3, as DNA: TGCGCCAGCAGCCCCGGACAGGGGAACGGGGAGCAGTACTTC.

This clone was observed a handful of times. V and J are TRBV2 and TRBJ2-2, with D tentatively TRBD1 (5 bases). The germline V gene encodes CDR1 SNHLY and CDR2 FYNNEI. With 7 bases removed from V and 7 bases from J, the gap between germline ends came to 13 bases. This CDR3 is built from 13 residues. CDR3 bases: TGTGCCAGCAAGTTGTCAAGGGGCGGGGAGCTGTTTTTT. As protein: CASKLSRGGELFF. Using reference TRBV2 and TRBJ2-2 for the parts outside the CDR3, the full variable domain is EPEVTQTPSHQVTQMGQEVILRCVPISNHLYFYWYRQILGQKVEFLVSFYNNEISEKSEIFDDQFSVERPDGSNFTLKIRSTKLEDSAMYFCASKLSRGGELFFGEGSRLTVL.

This chain uses TRBV4-3 with TRBJ2-2, with 9 bases that match TRBD2. The germline V gene encodes CDR1 LGHNA and CDR2 YSLEER. V was clipped by 1 base and J by 4 bases; unmatched bases: 7. The CDR3 extends over 17 amino acids. CDR3 DNA sequence: TGCGCCAGCAGCCAAGCACTAGCGGGCCTCATCACCGGGGAGCTGTTTTTT. Its protein is CASSQALAGLITGELFF.

In its sample, this clone was seen a few times. The V gene is TRBV4-3, the J gene TRBJ1-6; no firm D call. The germline V and J ends were trimmed by 0 bases and 7 bases, with 10 bases remaining between them. From germline, CDR1 is LGHNA and CDR2 YSLEER. The CDR3 has 15 residues. As DNA, the CDR3 is TGCGCCAGCAGCCAAGAAAAGGAACTAAATTCACCCCTCCACTTT. Protein sequence: CASSQEKELNSPLHF.

This chain uses TRBV27 with TRBJ1-1, with 8 bases aligning to TRBD1. This CDR3 region has 15 residues. Germline values: CDR1 MNHEY, CDR2 SMNVEV (reference sequence). The junction had 9 bases not matched to a gene; V was cut back by 3 bases and J by 6 bases. The CDR3 protein is CASSFNPGGAAEAFF. The CDR3 DNA is TGTGCCAGCAGTTTTAATCCAGGGGGCGCCGCTGAAGCTTTCTTT.